These T cell receptor beta chains were read from a single sample in a study of cytomegalovirus exposure and HLA in healthy donors. TCRdb keeps only in-frame clones here, not all; method: immunoSEQ multiplex PCR. Seen here are roughly 220,000 clones, about 77% observed once, and the top ten hold less than 2%. Sequencing used PBMCs. These receptors originate from a woman younger than 45 in good health and CMV-seronegative. The CDR3 runs from the conserved cysteine through the conserved F or W. A D gene is named only where the DNA matches it firmly. Rows give clone size only sometimes, using once, few, many, or a class for an expanded clone.

CDR3 DNA	CDR3 protein	clone size	V gene	D gene	J gene
TGTGCCAGCAGCCCCCGACCCGGGGTGAGTAGCAATCAGCCCCAGCATTTT	CASSPRPGVSSNQPQHF	-	TRBV5-6	-	TRBJ1-5
TGTGCCAGCAGCTCGGGGGAAGTGGCGATCTCCTACGAGCAGTACTTC	CASSSGEVAISYEQYF	-	TRBV7-2	-	TRBJ2-7
TGTGCCAGCAGCTTAGTTGGCCTCCGAAATGAGCAGTTCTTC	CASSLVGLRNEQFF	-	TRBV11-2	-	TRBJ2-1
TGTGCCAGCAGCCTGACAGGGCTACCCGGGGAGCTGTTTTTT	CASSLTGLPGELFF	-	TRBV27	TRBD1	TRBJ2-2
TGTGCCAGCACTAGCGCCGGGGAGCTGTTTTTT	CASTSAGELFF	once	TRBV6-5	-	TRBJ2-2
TGTGCCAGCAGCTCCCAGGCTGGTACCCAGTACTTC	CASSSQAGTQYF	few	TRBV7-9	-	TRBJ2-5
TGTGCCAGCAGTTTGACAGGGGGCCCAGATACGCAGTATTTT	CASSLTGGPDTQYF	-	TRBV27	TRBD1	TRBJ2-3
TGTGCCAGCCGGGGACAGAATTACTACGAGCAGTACTTC	CASRGQNYYEQYF	-	TRBV7-2	TRBD1	TRBJ2-7
TGTGCCAGCACTAGGACTAGCGGGAGTTATGAGCAGTTCTTC	CASTRTSGSYEQFF	-	TRBV25-1	TRBD2	TRBJ2-1
TGTGCCAGCAGTGAGATGGCGGGAGGGCTATACAATGAGCAGTTCTTC	CASSEMAGGLYNEQFF	-	TRBV7-9	TRBD2	TRBJ2-1
TGTGCCAGCGCACCGACTAGCGGAATTTACAATGAGCAGTTCTTC	CASAPTSGIYNEQFF	few	TRBV27	TRBD2	TRBJ2-1
TGTGCCAGCAGCTTTCGGCGGGACGGACCCCGAGATGGGCAGTACTTC	CASSFRRDGPRDGQYF	-	TRBV7-9	-	TRBJ2-7
TGTGCCAGCAGCTCCTGGAGCTCCTACAATGAGCAGTTCTTC	CASSSWSSYNEQFF	few	TRBV5-6	-	TRBJ2-1
TGTGCCAGCAGTCTCAGGCGGGAGAGGGACAATGAGCAGTTCTTC	CASSLRRERDNEQFF	-	TRBV28	TRBD2	TRBJ2-1
TGTGCCAGCAGTGAGACTAGCGGGCCATACAATGAGCAGTTCTTC	CASSETSGPYNEQFF	once	TRBV2	TRBD2	TRBJ2-1
TGTGCCAGCAGCCCCTACCTGACTAGCGGGAGTGTCTACGAGCAGTACTTC	CASSPYLTSGSVYEQYF	-	TRBV5-6	TRBD2	TRBJ2-7
TGTGCCAGCAGCCAGGGACTTCGGGACACCGGGGAGCTGTTTTTT	CASSQGLRDTGELFF	few	TRBV6-4	-	TRBJ2-2
TGCGCCAGCAGCGTGGACAGGAGTATGAACACTGAAGCTTTCTTT	CASSVDRSMNTEAFF	once	TRBV5-1	TRBD1	TRBJ1-1
TGTGCCAGCAGCTTAAACGGGGGGAGCTCCTACAATGAGCAGTTCTTC	CASSLNGGSSYNEQFF	once	TRBV11-3	TRBD2	TRBJ2-1
TGTGCCAGCAGCTTAGGGCTGGAGGCTACGATTGGGGACTTC	CASSLGLEATIGDF	-	TRBV7-8	-	TRBJ2-7
TGTGCCAGCAGTGAAGGAGGATACAATGAGCAGTTCTTC	CASSEGGYNEQFF	-	TRBV25-1	-	TRBJ2-1
TGTGCCAGCAGCTCCCCGGTAGCGGGGGTATACAATGAGCAGTTCTTC	CASSSPVAGVYNEQFF	-	TRBV7-2	TRBD2	TRBJ2-1
TGTGCCAGCAGGGTAGGGGGATTCGATGGCTACACCTTC	CASRVGGFDGYTF	-	TRBV25-1	-	TRBJ1-2
TGTGCCAGCAGCCCGACAGTAAGAATCAACGAGCAGTACTTC	CASSPTVRINEQYF	few	TRBV28	-	TRBJ2-7
TGTGCCAGCCGCGGGGGGGGGAGGGTCTATGGCTACACCTTC	CASRGGGRVYGYTF	-	TRBV27	-	TRBJ1-2
TGTGCCAGCTCACCGGAGATCCCCTCCTACAATGAGCAGTTCTTC	CASSPEIPSYNEQFF	-	TRBV18	-	TRBJ2-1
TGCGCCAGCAGCCAAGAGGGGGCCAGGGATGGCTACACCTTC	CASSQEGARDGYTF	-	TRBV4-1	-	TRBJ1-2
TGTGCCAGCAGTTACGGCCCGACTGGACAGGGGTTCTACACCTTC	CASSYGPTGQGFYTF	few	TRBV6-5	TRBD1	TRBJ1-2
TGCGCCAGCAGCCCTGGGGGGGGTTTGAACACTGAAGCTTTCTTT	CASSPGGGLNTEAFF	-	TRBV5-1	-	TRBJ1-1
TGCGCCAGCAGCTTGGGGGAACAGGGACCTAACTATGGCTACACCTTC	CASSLGEQGPNYGYTF	-	TRBV5-1	-	TRBJ1-2
TGTGCCATCAGTGATTTCGAGGGGGGGTATTATGATACGCAGTATTTT	CAISDFEGGYYDTQYF	-	TRBV10-3	-	TRBJ2-3
TGCAGCGTTGAAGTGGGAGCCGTCAATGAGCAGTTCTTC	CSVEVGAVNEQFF	-	TRBV29-1	-	TRBJ2-1
TGTGCCAGCTCACCAAAGTCAGACAGGGCGAATGAAGCTTTCTTT	CASSPKSDRANEAFF	-	TRBV18	TRBD1	TRBJ1-1
TGTGCCAGCAGTCGGACTTCCCCGTCCTACAATGAGCAGTTCTTC	CASSRTSPSYNEQFF	-	TRBV6-6	-	TRBJ2-1
TGTGCCAGCAGCCTCGCGGGCGGGCATCAGCCCCAGCATTTT	CASSLAGGHQPQHF	-	TRBV6-1	-	TRBJ1-5
TGTGCCAGCAGTTACTTTGACAGTAACACTGAAGCTTTCTTT	CASSYFDSNTEAFF	-	TRBV6-5	-	TRBJ1-1
TGTGCCAGCATAAAGGGGACTGAAGCTTTCTTT	CASIKGTEAFF	-	TRBV6-5	-	TRBJ1-1
TGCGCCAGCAGCGAGGGGGACGATGACTATGGCTACACCTTC	CASSEGDDDYGYTF	-	TRBV5-1	-	TRBJ1-2
TGTGCCAGTGACGGGACAGGTGGTAGCAATCAGCCCCAGCATTTT	CASDGTGGSNQPQHF	-	TRBV19	TRBD1	TRBJ1-5
TGTGCCAGCAGTGTGACTAGCGGGGGAGAGTCTAGCACAGATACGCAGTATTTT	CASSVTSGGESSTDTQYF	once	TRBV2	TRBD2	TRBJ2-3
TGTGCCAGCAGCCTCCCGCAGGGAAAAGGGGTCTACACCTTC	CASSLPQGKGVYTF	-	TRBV5-4	-	TRBJ1-2
TGTGCCAGCAGTTCGTCCGGGACAACGAACACCGGGGAGCTGTTTTTT	CASSSSGTTNTGELFF	few	TRBV27	-	TRBJ2-2
TGTGCCAGCAGTGTGGAACAGGGGGCCCGAGAGACCCAGTACTTC	CASSVEQGARETQYF	-	TRBV2	TRBD1	TRBJ2-5
TGCGCCAGCAGATTAGAGCCCTACGAGCAGTACTTC	CASRLEPYEQYF	-	TRBV5-1	-	TRBJ2-7
TGTGCCAGCAGCCCTAGTGAAGGACTCCGACTCTACGAGCAGTACTTC	CASSPSEGLRLYEQYF	-	TRBV7-9	-	TRBJ2-7
TGCGCCAGCAGCTTGGTGGGGAGTCATTCCACTGAAGCTTTCTTT	CASSLVGSHSTEAFF	-	TRBV5-1	-	TRBJ1-1
TGTGCCAGCAGCTTGAGCGGGACACCTAACACTGAAGCTTTCTTT	CASSLSGTPNTEAFF	-	TRBV5-6	-	TRBJ1-1
TGTGCCAGCTCAGAGGATACCGGGGAGCTGTTTTTT	CASSEDTGELFF	-	TRBV2	-	TRBJ2-2
TGTGCCAGCAGCAACCGGGACTCTGAAGCTTTCTTT	CASSNRDSEAFF	once	TRBV5-5	-	TRBJ1-1